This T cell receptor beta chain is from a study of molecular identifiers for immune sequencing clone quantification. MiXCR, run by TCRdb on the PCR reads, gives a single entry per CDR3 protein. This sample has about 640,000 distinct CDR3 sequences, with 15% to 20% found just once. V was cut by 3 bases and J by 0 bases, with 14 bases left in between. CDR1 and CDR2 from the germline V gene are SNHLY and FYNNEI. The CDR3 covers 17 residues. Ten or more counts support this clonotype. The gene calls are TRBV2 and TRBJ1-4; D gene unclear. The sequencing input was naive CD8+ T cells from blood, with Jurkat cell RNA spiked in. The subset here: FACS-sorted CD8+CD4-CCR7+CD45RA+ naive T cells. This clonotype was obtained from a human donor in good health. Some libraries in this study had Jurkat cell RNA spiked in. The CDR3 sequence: CASSDMGPETTNEKLFF. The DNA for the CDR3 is TGTGCCAGCAGTGACATGGGTCCCGAGACAACTAATGAAAAACTGTTTTTT.